These 19 T cell receptor beta chains were sequenced from one sample in a study of human T cells and chemical hapten exposure. TCRdb re-derived calls from the RACE reads in MiXCR, one entry per CDR3 protein. Here the sample spans over 65,000 distinct CDR3 sequences, over 8.5% being singletons. Time point: patch test 3, about 24 weeks after DPC sensitization. The sample's treatment: therapeutic diphenylcyclopropenone sensitization with weekly scalp DPC. Sequencing was performed on whole blood, taken in connection with sensitization to the hapten diphenylcyclopropenone (DPC). Receptors originate from a woman aged 50 to 60 with alopecia areata. Some clones in this sample may be carry-over from other donors' samples.

V usage is TRBV20-1 and J usage is TRBJ2-2; maybe TRBD1 (6 bases). Germline V gives CDR1 DFQATT, CDR2 SNEGSKA (reference sequence). The CDR3 has 15 amino acids. Trimming removed 3 bases at V and 6 bases at J, with 17 bases between. The CDR3 DNA is TGCAGTGCTAGGAGCGAGGACAGAAGGGCCGGGGAGCTGTTTTTT. This encodes CSARSEDRRAGELFF.

This clonotype was detected many times. The V gene is TRBV7-8, the J gene TRBJ2-7; 8 bases match TRBD2. CDR3 size: 16 residues. Germline CDR1 reads SGHVS; CDR2 reads FQNEAQ. V was clipped by 5 bases and J by 2 bases; unmatched bases: 11. DNA of the CDR3: TGTGCCAGCAGCGAGTTCGGGGGGGCCTATACCTACGAGCAGTACTTC. It codes for CASSEFGGAYTYEQYF.

This clonotype was found many times. The chain has TRBV7-6 and TRBJ2-4; D remains ambiguous. V was cut by 4 bases and J by 0 bases, with 4 bases left in between. From germline, CDR1 is SGHVS and CDR2 FNYEAQ. The CDR3 totals 13 residues. CDR3 amino acids: CASSSTAKNIQYF. The CDR3, as DNA: TGTGCCAGCAGCTCTACAGCCAAAAACATTCAGTACTTC.

This clonotype was detected a few times. The chain has TRBV28 and TRBJ1-1; possibly TRBD1 for D (5 bases). This CDR3 has 15 residues. CDR1 and CDR2 from the germline V gene are MDHEN and SYDVKM. Between the trimmed V and J ends, which lost 10 bases and 0 bases, there was a span of 18 bases. Written as DNA, the CDR3 is TGTGCCATCAGGCCCCCAGGGATTCTGAACACTGAAGCTTTCTTT. As protein: CAIRPPGILNTEAFF.

This clonotype was seen more than once but under ten times. The chain joins TRBV10-1 to TRBJ2-4; D possibly corresponds to TRBD1 (6 bases). This CDR3 comprises 18 residues. Germline CDR1 reads WNHNN; CDR2 reads SYGVQD (reference sequence). Deletions cut 0 bases from V and 8 bases from J, with 23 bases between. CDR3 sequence (DNA): TGCGCCAGCAGTGAGTCCTCCCGTAGATACAGGGATCGCGACATTCAGTACTTC. As protein: CASSESSRRYRDRDIQYF.

In its sample, this clonotype was seen a few times. The chain combines TRBV28 with TRBJ2-1; 10 nucleotides line up with TRBD1. Trimming at V came to 3 bases and at J to 7 bases, leaving 6 bases not matched to a gene. The length of the CDR3 is 15 residues. The germline V gene encodes CDR1 MDHEN and CDR2 SYDVKM. The DNA of the CDR3 is TGTGCCAGCAGTTTCTCGGGACAGGGGAAAAATGAGCAGTTCTTC. This gives the protein CASSFSGQGKNEQFF.

This clonotype has at least ten counts. The J gene is TRBJ1-1, the V gene TRBV7-2; D is possibly TRBD1 (5 bases). Trimming took off 1 base at V and 3 bases at J, with 18 bases between the two ends. The length of the CDR3 is 17 residues. Germline V lookup: CDR1 SGHTA, CDR2 FQGNSA. The CDR3 bases are TGTGCCAGCAGCTTAGTTGTTAGGGCAGGGCGACACACTGAAGCTTTCTTT. This translates into CASSLVVRAGRHTEAFF. Filled out from reference TRBV7-2 and TRBJ1-1, the complete variable domain reads GAGVSQSPSNKVTEKGKDVELRCDPISGHTALYWYRQSLGQGLEFLIYFQGNSAPDKSGLPSDRFSAERTGGSVSTLTIQRTQQEDSAVYLCASSLVVRAGRHTEAFFGQGTRLTVV.

This clonotype was counted at least ten times. The chain couples TRBV5-6 to TRBJ2-1, with D tentatively TRBD1 (5 bases). Trimming pared 0 bases from V and 7 bases from J, leaving 8 bases between. This CDR3 has 13 residues. Germline values: CDR1 SGHDT, CDR2 YYEEEE. In DNA form, the CDR3 reads TGTGCCAGCAGCTTGGGGGGCGAAAATGAGCAGTTCTTC. Translated, it gives CASSLGGENEQFF.

The chain combines TRBV28 with TRBJ2-1; D is possibly TRBD2 (5 bases). Trimming removed 8 bases at V and 4 bases at J, with 12 bases between. Germline CDR1 is MDHEN and CDR2 is SYDVKM. The CDR3 has 13 amino acids. This CDR3 reads CASDTRGYNEQFF. The CDR3 nucleotides read TGTGCCAGCGACACTCGAGGGTACAATGAGCAGTTCTTC.

The chain employs TRBV4-3 and TRBJ1-5; TRBD1 matches 8 bases. The CDR3 covers 16 residues. From germline, CDR1 is LGHNA and CDR2 YSLEER. V lost 0 bases to trimming and J lost 6 bases; unmatched junction nucleotides: 7. The CDR3 DNA reads TGCGCCAGCAGCCAAGATGCTGACAGGGGACGTCAGCCCCAGCATTTT. Its protein product is CASSQDADRGRQPQHF.

In this sample, this clonotype turned up once. The rearrangement joins TRBV7-2 to TRBJ1-1; 9 bases align to TRBD1. There are 15 residues in the CDR3. The germline CDR1 and CDR2 sequences are SGHTA and FQGNSA. J gave up 9 bases and V 1 base, and 9 bases lay outside the gene matches. CDR3 sequence: CASSLGLQGAVKAFF. CDR3 bases: TGTGCCAGCAGCTTAGGGTTACAGGGGGCAGTGAAAGCTTTCTTT.

This clonotype was seen ten or more times. The rearrangement links TRBV24-1 to TRBJ2-3, with TRBD1 identical over 9 bases. Trimming at V came to 1 base and at J to 1 base, leaving 5 bases not matched to a gene. CDR1 and CDR2 from the germline V gene are KGHDR and SFDVKD. The CDR3 loop spans 17 amino acids. The DNA for the CDR3 is TGTGCCACCAGTGATTTAACAGGGGGCTGGGGCACAGATACGCAGTATTTT. Translation: CATSDLTGGWGTDTQYF.

This clonotype was seen many times. The chain carries TRBV5-4 and TRBJ2-1; D might be TRBD1 (6 bases). The V and J ends lost 1 base and 7 bases respectively, with 15 bases between them. Germline lookup yields CDR1 SGHNT and CDR2 YYREEE (reference sequence). This CDR3 comprises 15 residues. The CDR3 DNA reads as TGTGCCAGCAGCTTGTTCAGGGGCGAACTGAATGAGCAGTTCTTC. This encodes CASSLFRGELNEQFF.

This clonotype showed up just a few times. The rearrangement links TRBV6-1 to TRBJ1-1; D is possibly TRBD1 (5 bases). The length of the CDR3 is 12 residues. V lost 7 bases to trimming and J lost 7 bases, with 13 bases between them. Germline lookup yields CDR1 MNHNS and CDR2 SASEGT. For the CDR3, the DNA is TGTGCCAGCATCGGACAAACCGATGAAGCTTTCTTT. It codes for CASIGQTDEAFF.

This clonotype was detected many times. The rearrangement uses TRBV29-1 and TRBJ2-3, with no clear D. Per germline, CDR1 SQVTM and CDR2 ANQGSEA. Trimming stripped 8 bases from V and 2 bases from J, with 11 bases between. There are 12 residues in the CDR3. The CDR3 DNA is TGCAGCTTACAGATAAACACAGATACGCAGTATTTT. It yields the protein CSLQINTDTQYF.

Ten or more counts support this clonotype. J is TRBJ2-5 and V is TRBV7-6; the D gene is possibly TRBD2 (5 bases). Trimming pared 3 bases from V and 5 bases from J, leaving 10 bases between. Germline CDR1 and CDR2: SGHVS and FNYEAQ. CDR3 length: 13 residues. The CDR3 coding sequence is TGTGCCAGCAGCTTTGGGAGCCTGGAGACCCAGTACTTC. Translating gives CASSFGSLETQYF.

In its sample, this clonotype was seen a few times. The CDR3 nucleotides are TGCAGTGCTAGAAGACAGGGGCGAAATAATTCACCCCTCCACTTT. It encodes CSARRQGRNNSPLHF. The gene calls are TRBV20-1 and TRBJ1-6; TRBD1 matches at 8 bases. The V gene end was trimmed by 2 bases and the J gene end by 5 bases; junction bases not matched to a gene: 5. Germline V CDR1 and CDR2: DFQATT, SNEGSKA (reference sequence). The CDR3 spans 15 residues.

This clonotype was counted a few times. V is TRBV7-9 and J is TRBJ1-3; tentative D call: TRBD1 (5 bases). This CDR3 region has 15 residues. Trimming removed 4 bases at V and 0 bases at J, with 10 bases between. Looked up from germline, CDR1 is SEHNR and CDR2 is FQNEAQ (reference sequence). CDR3 nucleotide sequence: TGTGCCAGCAGCTGGGACGCCAACTCTGGAAACACCATATATTTT. Protein product: CASSWDANSGNTIYF.

The chain links TRBV18 to TRBJ2-5, with D unresolved. V lost 2 bases to trimming and J lost 4 bases, with 5 bases between them. Germline CDR1 KGHSH, CDR2 LQKENI. The length of the CDR3 is 12 residues. The CDR3 reads CASSPGRETQYF. The CDR3 DNA follows: TGTGCCAGCTCACCAGGTAGAGAGACCCAGTACTTC.